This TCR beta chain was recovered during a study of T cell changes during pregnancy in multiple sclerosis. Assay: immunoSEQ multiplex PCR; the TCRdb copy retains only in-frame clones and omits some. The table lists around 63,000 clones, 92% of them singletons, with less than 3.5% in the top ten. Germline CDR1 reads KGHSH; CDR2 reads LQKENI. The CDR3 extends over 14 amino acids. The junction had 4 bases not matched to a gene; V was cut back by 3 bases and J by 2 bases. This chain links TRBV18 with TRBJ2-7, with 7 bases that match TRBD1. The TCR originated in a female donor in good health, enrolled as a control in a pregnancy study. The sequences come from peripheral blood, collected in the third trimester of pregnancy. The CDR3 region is CASSPGQETYEQYF. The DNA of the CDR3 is TGTGCCAGCTCACCTGGACAGGAAACCTACGAGCAGTACTTC.